The following is a T cell receptor (beta chain) sequence with its context. Its ends do not fully match the called genes, so a read error is possible. Assay: immunoSEQ multiplex PCR; the TCRdb copy retains only in-frame clones and omits some. The sample holds approximately 37,000 clones, approximately 82% seen once. These data belong to a study of control samples from healthy donors and cancer patients. The CDR3 has 13 residues. From germline, CDR1 is SNHLY and CDR2 FYNNEI. The chain links TRBV2 to TRBJ2-7, with D unclear. This sequence was found in a woman aged 55-70 years with lung cancer. Sequencing input: PBMCs. CDR3 loop: CATSLSGYYEQYF. CDR3 bases: TGTGCCACCAGTCTGTCCGGATACTACGAGCAGTACTTC. Variable domain in full (rest from reference TRBV2 and TRBJ2-7): EPEVTQTPSHQVTQMGQEVILRCVPISNHLYFYWYRQILGQKVEFLVSFYNNEISEKSEIFDDQFSVERPDGSNFTLKIRSTKLEDSAMYFCATSLSGYYEQYFGPGTRLTVT.